This section outlines one T cell receptor (beta chain) sequence together with its context. What it recognizes is unknown. The sample originates from a study of T cells expressing NK-cell markers. On the study more broadly: The study drew TCR beta repertoires from sorted CD3+CD56+NKG2C+, CD3+CD56+NKG2C- and CD3+CD56-NKG2C+ T cells. Points from the study as a whole: Each of roughly six donors carried dominant NKG2C+ clonotypes accounting for about 1.0-8% of CD8+ T cells.

Germline CDR1 is SEHNR and CDR2 is FQNEAQ (reference sequence). The length of the CDR3 is 11 residues. Researchers built TCR beta cDNA using 5'RACE template switching with UMIs. Reprocessing the 5' RACE reads, TCRdb reports a single entry for every CDR3 protein and omits DNA. The sample is made up of 350,000 to 450,000 distinct CDR3 sequences, and the top ten hold roughly 5.2% of it. Sequencing was performed on blood T cells: a sorted CD56 or NKG2C T cell subset, CD4+ or CD8+ T cells, or bulk PBMC T cells (not recorded which). The J gene is TRBJ2-3, the V gene TRBV7-9; TCRdb gives TRBD2 as the D gene, but with no DNA this cannot be confirmed. The clonotype was recovered from a man aged 18-75 years in good health. CDR3 sequence: CASRRGDTQYF.